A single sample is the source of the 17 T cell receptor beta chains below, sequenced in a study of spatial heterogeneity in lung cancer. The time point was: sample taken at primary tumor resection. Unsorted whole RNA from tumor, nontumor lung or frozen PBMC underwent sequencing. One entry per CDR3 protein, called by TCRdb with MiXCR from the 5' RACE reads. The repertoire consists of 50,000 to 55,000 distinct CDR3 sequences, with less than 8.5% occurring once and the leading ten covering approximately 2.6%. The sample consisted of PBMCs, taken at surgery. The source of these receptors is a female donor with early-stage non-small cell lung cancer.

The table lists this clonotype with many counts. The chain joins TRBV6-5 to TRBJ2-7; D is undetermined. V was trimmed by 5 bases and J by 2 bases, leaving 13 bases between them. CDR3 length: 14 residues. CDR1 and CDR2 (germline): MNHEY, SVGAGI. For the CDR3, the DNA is TGTGCCAGCAGTAAGGACGGATTCCCCTACGAGCAGTACTTC. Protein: CASSKDGFPYEQYF.

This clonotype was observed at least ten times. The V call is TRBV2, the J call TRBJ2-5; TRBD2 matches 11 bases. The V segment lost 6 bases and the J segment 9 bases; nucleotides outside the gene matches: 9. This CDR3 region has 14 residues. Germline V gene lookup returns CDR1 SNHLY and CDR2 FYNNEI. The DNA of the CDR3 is TGTGCCAGCAGACCCGGACTAGCGGGTGGGGCCCAGTACTTC. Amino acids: CASRPGLAGGAQYF.

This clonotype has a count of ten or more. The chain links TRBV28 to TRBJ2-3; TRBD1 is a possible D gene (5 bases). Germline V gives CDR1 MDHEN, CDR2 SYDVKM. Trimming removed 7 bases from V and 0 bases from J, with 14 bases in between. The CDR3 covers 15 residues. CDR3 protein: CASTLSDRSTDTQYF. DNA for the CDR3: TGTGCCAGCACCCTGTCCGACAGAAGCACAGATACGCAGTATTTT.

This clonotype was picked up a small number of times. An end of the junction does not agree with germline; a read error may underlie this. The CDR3 loop is CASSEDRRYNEQFF. CDR3 in DNA: TGCGCCAGCAGCGAAGACAGGCGGTACAATGAGCAGTTCTTC. This rearrangement joins TRBV4-1 to TRBJ2-1; D is perhaps TRBD1 (6 bases). The CDR3 is 14 residues long. From germline, CDR1 is MGHRA and CDR2 YSYEKL.

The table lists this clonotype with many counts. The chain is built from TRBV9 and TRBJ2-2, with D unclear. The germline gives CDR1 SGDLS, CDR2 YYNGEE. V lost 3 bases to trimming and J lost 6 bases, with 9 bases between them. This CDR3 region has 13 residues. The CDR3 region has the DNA TGTGCCAGCAGCGGGTCAACGGCCGGGGAGCTGTTTTTT. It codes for CASSGSTAGELFF.

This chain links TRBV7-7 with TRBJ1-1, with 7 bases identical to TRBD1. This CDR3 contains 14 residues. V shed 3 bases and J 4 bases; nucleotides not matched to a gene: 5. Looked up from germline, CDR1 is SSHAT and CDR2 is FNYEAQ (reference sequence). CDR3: CASSLIDRVTEAFF. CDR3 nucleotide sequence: TGTGCCAGCAGCTTGATCGACAGGGTCACTGAAGCTTTCTTT.

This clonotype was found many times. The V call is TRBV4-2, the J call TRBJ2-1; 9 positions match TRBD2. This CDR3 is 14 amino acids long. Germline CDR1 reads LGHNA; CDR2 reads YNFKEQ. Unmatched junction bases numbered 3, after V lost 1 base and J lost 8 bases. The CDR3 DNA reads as TGTGCCAGCAGCCAAGGGCCTAGCGGGGATGAGCAGTTCTTC. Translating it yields CASSQGPSGDEQFF.

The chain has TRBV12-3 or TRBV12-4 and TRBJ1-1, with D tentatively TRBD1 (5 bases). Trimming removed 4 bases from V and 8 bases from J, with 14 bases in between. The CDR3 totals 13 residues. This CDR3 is CASSSGGALEAFF. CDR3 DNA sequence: TGTGCCAGCAGTTCCGGAGGGGCTCTGGAAGCTTTCTTT.

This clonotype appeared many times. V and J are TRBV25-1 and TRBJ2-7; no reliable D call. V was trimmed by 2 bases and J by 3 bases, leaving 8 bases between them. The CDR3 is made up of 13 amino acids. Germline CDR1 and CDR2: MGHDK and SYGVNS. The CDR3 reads CASSEPGFYEQYF. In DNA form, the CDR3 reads TGTGCCAGCAGTGAACCCGGGTTCTACGAGCAGTACTTC.

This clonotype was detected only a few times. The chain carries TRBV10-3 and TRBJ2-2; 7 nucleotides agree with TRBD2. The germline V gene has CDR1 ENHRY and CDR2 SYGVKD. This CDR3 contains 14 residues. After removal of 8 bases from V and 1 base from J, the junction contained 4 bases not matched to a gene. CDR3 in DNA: TGTGCCATCCGAATAGCGGGGAACACCGGGGAGCTGTTTTTT. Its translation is CAIRIAGNTGELFF.

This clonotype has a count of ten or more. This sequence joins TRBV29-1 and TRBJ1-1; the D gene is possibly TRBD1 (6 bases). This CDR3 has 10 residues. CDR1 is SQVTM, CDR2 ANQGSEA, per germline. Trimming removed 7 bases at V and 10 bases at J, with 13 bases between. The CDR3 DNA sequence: TGCAGCGCCGAAGAGGGGGGAGCTTTCTTT. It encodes CSAEEGGAFF.

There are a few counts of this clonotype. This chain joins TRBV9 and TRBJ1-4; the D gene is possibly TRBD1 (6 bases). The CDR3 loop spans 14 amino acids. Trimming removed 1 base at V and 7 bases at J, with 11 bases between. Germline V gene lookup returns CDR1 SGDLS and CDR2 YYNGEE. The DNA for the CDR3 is TGTGCCAGCAGCGTACAGGGGAGAGGTGAAAAACTGTTTTTT. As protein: CASSVQGRGEKLFF.

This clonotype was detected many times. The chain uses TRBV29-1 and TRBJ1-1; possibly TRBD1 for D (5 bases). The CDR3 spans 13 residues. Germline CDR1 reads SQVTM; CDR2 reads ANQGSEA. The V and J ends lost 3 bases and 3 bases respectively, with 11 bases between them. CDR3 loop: CSVEPGADTEAFF. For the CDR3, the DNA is TGCAGCGTTGAGCCCGGGGCGGACACTGAAGCTTTCTTT.

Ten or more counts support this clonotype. CDR3 loop: CSARDRGWAQYF. The DNA for the CDR3 is TGCAGTGCTCGCGACAGGGGGTGGGCGCAGTACTTC. The chain uses TRBV20-1 and TRBJ2-7, with 9 bases that match TRBD1. Trimming removed 5 bases from V and 9 bases from J; junction bases left unmatched: 8. CDR1 is DFQATT, CDR2 SNEGSKA, per germline (reference sequence). This CDR3 is 12 amino acids long.

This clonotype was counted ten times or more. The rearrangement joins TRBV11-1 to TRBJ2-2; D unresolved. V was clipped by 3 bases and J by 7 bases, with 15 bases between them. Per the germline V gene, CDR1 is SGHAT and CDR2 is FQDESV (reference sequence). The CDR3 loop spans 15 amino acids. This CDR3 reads CASSFAEWRNGELFF. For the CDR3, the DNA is TGTGCCAGCAGCTTTGCGGAGTGGAGAAACGGGGAGCTGTTTTTT.

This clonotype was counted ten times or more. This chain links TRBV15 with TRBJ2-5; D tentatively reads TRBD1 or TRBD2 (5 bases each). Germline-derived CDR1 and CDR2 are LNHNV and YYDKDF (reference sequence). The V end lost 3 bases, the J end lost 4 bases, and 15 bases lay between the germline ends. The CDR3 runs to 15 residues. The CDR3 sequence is CATSRGLGVRETQYF. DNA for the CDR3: TGTGCCACCAGCAGGGGTTTGGGGGTGCGAGAGACCCAGTACTTC.

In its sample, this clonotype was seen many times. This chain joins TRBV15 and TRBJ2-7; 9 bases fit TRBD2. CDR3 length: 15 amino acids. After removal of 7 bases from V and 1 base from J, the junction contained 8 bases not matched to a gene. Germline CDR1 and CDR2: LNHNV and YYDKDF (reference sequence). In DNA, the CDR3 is TGTGCCACCACTCCAGAGCGGGGGGATTCCTACGAGCAGTACTTC. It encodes CATTPERGDSYEQYF.